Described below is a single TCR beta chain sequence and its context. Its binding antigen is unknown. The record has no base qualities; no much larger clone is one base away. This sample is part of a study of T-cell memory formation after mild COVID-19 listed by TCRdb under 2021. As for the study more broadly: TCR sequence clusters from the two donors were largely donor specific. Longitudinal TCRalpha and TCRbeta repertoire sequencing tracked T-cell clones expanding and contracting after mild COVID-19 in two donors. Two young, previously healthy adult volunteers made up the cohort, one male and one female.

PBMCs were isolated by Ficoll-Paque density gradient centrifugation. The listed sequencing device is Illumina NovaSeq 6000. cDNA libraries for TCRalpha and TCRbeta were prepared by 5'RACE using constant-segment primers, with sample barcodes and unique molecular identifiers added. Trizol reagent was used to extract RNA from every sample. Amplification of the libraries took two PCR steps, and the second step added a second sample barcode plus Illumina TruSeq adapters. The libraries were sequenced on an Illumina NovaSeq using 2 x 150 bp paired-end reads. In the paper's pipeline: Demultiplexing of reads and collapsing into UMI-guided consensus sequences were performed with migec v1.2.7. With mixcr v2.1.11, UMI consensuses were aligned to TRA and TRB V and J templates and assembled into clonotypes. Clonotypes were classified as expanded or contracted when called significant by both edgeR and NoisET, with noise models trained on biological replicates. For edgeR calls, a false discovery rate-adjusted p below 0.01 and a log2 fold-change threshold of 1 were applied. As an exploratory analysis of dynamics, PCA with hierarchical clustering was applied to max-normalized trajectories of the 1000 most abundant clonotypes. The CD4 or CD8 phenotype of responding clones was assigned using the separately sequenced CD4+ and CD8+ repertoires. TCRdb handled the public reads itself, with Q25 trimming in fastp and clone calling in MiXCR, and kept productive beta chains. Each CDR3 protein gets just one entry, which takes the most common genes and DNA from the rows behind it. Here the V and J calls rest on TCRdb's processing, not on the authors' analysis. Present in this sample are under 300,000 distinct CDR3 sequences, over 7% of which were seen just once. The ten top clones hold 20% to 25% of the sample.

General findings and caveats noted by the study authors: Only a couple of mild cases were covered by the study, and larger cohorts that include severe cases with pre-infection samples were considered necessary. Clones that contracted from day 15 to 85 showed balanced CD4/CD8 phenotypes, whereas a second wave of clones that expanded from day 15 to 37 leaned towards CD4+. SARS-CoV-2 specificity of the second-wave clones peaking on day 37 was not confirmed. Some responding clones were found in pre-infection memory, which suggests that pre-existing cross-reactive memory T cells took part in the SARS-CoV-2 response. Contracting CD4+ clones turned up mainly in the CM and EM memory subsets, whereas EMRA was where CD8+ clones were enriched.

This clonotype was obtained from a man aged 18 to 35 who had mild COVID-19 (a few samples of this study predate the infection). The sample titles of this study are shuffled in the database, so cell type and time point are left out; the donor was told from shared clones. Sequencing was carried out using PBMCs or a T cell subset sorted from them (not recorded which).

The base sequence is TGTGCCTGGAGTGTTGGGCAGGGGACCCGGGGCTACACCTTC. This sequence encodes CAWSVGQGTRGYTF. This chain is built from TRBV30 and TRBJ1-2, with TRBD1 tentatively as D gene (6 bases match). V gives up 0 bases and J gives up 8 bases, and the segment between their germline ends measures 16 bases. The germline V gene (reference sequence) supplies CDR1 GTSNPN and CDR2 SVGIG. The CDR3, from cysteine to phenylalanine, totals 14 residues. Left in the record is the CDR3 DNA by itself, 42 bases read in frame from the first base.